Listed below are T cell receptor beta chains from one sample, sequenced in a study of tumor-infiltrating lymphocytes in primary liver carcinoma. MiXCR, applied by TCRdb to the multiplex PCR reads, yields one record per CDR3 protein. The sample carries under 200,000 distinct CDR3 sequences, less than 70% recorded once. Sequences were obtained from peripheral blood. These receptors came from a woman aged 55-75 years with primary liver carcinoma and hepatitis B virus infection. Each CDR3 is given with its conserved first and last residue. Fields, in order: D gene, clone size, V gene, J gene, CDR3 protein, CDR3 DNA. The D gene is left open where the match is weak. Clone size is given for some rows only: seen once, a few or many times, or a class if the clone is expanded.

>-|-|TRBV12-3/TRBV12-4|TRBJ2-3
CASSFPGTDTQYF
TGTGCCAGCAGTTTCCCGGGCACAGATACGCAGTATTTT
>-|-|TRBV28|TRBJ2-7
CASSSRGPRFGEQYF
TGTGCCAGCAGTTCCCGGGGCCCAAGGTTCGGCGAGCAGTACTTC
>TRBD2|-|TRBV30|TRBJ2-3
CAWSVLLARGPTQYF
TGTGCCTGGAGTGTCCTACTAGCGAGAGGGCCAACGCAGTATTTT
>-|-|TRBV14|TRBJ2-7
CASSHRSTGGEQYF
TGTGCCAGCAGCCATCGATCGACAGGTGGGGAGCAGTACTTC
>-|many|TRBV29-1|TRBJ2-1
CSVGTDDNEQFF
TGCAGCGTTGGCACGGATGACAATGAGCAGTTCTTC
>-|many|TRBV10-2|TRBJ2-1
CASSEVNEQFF
TGCGCCAGCAGTGAGGTCAATGAGCAGTTCTTC
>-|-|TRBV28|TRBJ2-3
CASSIGQGGLAGAQYF
TGTGCCAGCAGCATAGGACAGGGGGGTCTAGCGGGAGCGCAGTATTTT
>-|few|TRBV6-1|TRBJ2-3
CASSEISTDTQYF
TGTGCCAGCAGTGAAATCTCCACAGATACGCAGTATTTT
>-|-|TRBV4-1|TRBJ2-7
CASSQSTRGSFYEQYF
TGCGCCAGCAGCCAATCCACTAGAGGGAGTTTCTACGAGCAGTACTTC
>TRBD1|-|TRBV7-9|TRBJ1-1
CASSSRLDRGGTEAFF
TGTGCCAGCAGCTCCCGACTAGACAGGGGTGGTACTGAAGCTTTCTTT
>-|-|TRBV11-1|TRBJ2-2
CASSLGRVPGELFF
TGTGCCAGCAGCTTAGGTCGGGTTCCCGGGGAGCTGTTTTTT
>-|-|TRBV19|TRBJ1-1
CASSLKTRGRNTKAFF
TGTGCCAGTAGTCTAAAAACAAGGGGAAGGAACACTAAAGCTTTCTTT
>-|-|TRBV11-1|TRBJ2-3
CANSPRSREPYLTDTQYF
TGTGCCAACAGCCCACGGTCGAGGGAGCCCTATCTCACAGATACGCAGTATTTT
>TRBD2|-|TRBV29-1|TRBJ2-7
CSVGPAGGSEEYF
TGCAGCGTTGGACCAGCGGGAGGTTCCGAGGAGTACTTC